The 27 T cell receptor beta chains below all came from one sample that was sequenced in a study of patients and donors after allogeneic stem cell transplantation. MiXCR was run by TCRdb on the RT-PCR reads, yielding one entry per CDR3 protein. The table lists tens of thousands of distinct CDR3 sequences, 26% of them singletons. Source material: blood, either unsorted or a sorted T cell fraction (not recorded which). All receptors come from a human donor who was either an allogeneic HSCT recipient or a stem cell or donor lymphocyte infusion donor (not recorded which). It is not recorded whose cells these are; they may come from a transplant donor.

This clonotype was recorded a few times. J is TRBJ1-1 and V is TRBV5-5; D remains ambiguous. CDR3 length equals 13 residues. CDR1 and CDR2 (germline): SGHKS, YYEKEE (reference sequence). Trimming left V 0 bases short and J 4 bases short, with 7 bases between. The CDR3 DNA is TGTGCCAGCAGCTTGGGTGTGGGCACTGAAGCTTTCTTT. This encodes CASSLGVGTEAFF.

This clonotype was observed a few times. The rearrangement links TRBV19 to TRBJ2-7; 7 bases align to TRBD2. CDR3 length: 13 amino acids. Germline V gene sequence: CDR1 LNHDA, CDR2 SQIVND (reference sequence). V was pared by 7 bases and J by 4 bases, with 7 bases of the junction left unmatched. CDR3 in amino acids: CASNAAGEYEQYF. As DNA, the CDR3 is TGTGCCAGTAACGCGGCGGGAGAGTACGAGCAGTACTTC.

Only one count was recorded for this clonotype. Here the CDR3 reads CASSPPGYGYTF. For the CDR3, the DNA is TGCGCCAGCAGCCCTCCGGGGTATGGCTACACCTTC. The J gene is TRBJ1-2, the V gene TRBV5-1, with D hard to call. Germline V lookup: CDR1 SGHRS, CDR2 YFSETQ. The CDR3 extends over 12 amino acids. V lost 4 bases, J lost 5 bases, and 9 bases lay in between.

This clonotype was recorded a few times. This chain joins TRBV29-1 and TRBJ2-5, with 8 nucleotides matching TRBD2. The CDR3 totals 13 residues. Germline CDR1 and CDR2: SQVTM and ANQGSEA. V was clipped by 6 bases and J by 4 bases; unmatched bases: 7. The DNA for the CDR3 is TGCAGCGTCCTTAGCGGGAATAGAGAGACCCAGTACTTC. It translates to CSVLSGNRETQYF.

This clonotype was recorded a few times. This chain connects TRBV14 to TRBJ1-1; 12 positions agree with TRBD1. The CDR3 has 18 residues. Germline CDR1 is SGHDN and CDR2 is FVKESK. Trimming removed 0 bases from V and 1 base from J; junction bases left unmatched: 6. The CDR3 reads CASSQDWGQGARNTEAFF. CDR3 DNA: TGTGCCAGCAGCCAAGATTGGGGACAGGGGGCGAGGAACACTGAAGCTTTCTTT.

The chain recombines TRBV19 with TRBJ1-1; TRBD1 aligns across 9 bases. Looked up from germline, CDR1 is LNHDA and CDR2 is SQIVND (reference sequence). This CDR3 spans 14 amino acids. J gave up 3 bases and V 10 bases, and 9 bases lay outside the gene matches. CDR3 residues: CATINRGRDTEAFF. The CDR3 DNA reads as TGTGCCACCATCAACAGGGGGCGAGACACTGAAGCTTTCTTT.

This clonotype has more than one count but fewer than ten. The CDR3 region is CASSLASHQETQYF. In nucleotides, the CDR3 is TGCGCCAGCAGCTTAGCCAGCCACCAAGAGACCCAGTACTTC. This sequence joins TRBV5-1 and TRBJ2-5; the D is unclear. Trimming cost V 2 bases and J 0 bases, with 8 bases left between them. CDR1 SGHRS and CDR2 YFSETQ come from the germline V gene. This CDR3 is built from 14 residues.

This rearrangement joins TRBV18 to TRBJ1-2, with D unresolved. Germline CDR1 is KGHSH and CDR2 is LQKENI. Trimming left V 0 bases short and J 4 bases short, with 9 bases between. The CDR3 has 14 residues. The DNA for the CDR3 is TGTGCCAGCTCACCACCAATAAGTCCCTATGGCTACACCTTC. Protein sequence: CASSPPISPYGYTF.

This clonotype has more than one count but fewer than ten. V is TRBV27 and J is TRBJ1-5; D gene ambiguous. The CDR3 length is 14 residues. V dropped 5 bases and J dropped 3 bases, with 11 bases sitting between them. Germline-derived CDR1 and CDR2 are MNHEY and SMNVEV (reference sequence). The CDR3 sequence is CASSHGVPNQPQHF. The CDR3, as DNA: TGTGCCAGCAGTCATGGGGTCCCCAATCAGCCCCAGCATTTT.

The chain links TRBV12-3 or TRBV12-4 to TRBJ2-7; D is ambiguous. There are 14 residues in the CDR3. Trimming pared 6 bases from V and 0 bases from J, leaving 12 bases between. This chain's CDR3 is CASSWRLFSYEQYF. In nucleotides, the CDR3 is TGTGCCAGCAGCTGGCGACTTTTCTCCTACGAGCAGTACTTC.

The chain joins TRBV9 to TRBJ2-5, with a weak D call TRBD2 (6 bases). V was clipped by 0 bases and J by 5 bases, with 17 bases between them. Germline CDR1 is SGDLS and CDR2 is YYNGEE. This CDR3 spans 16 amino acids. The CDR3, as DNA: TGTGCCAGCAGCGTAGCGCCTCGGGGGTCCGCCGAGACCCAGTACTTC. This codes for CASSVAPRGSAETQYF. The whole variable domain, filled in from reference TRBV9 and TRBJ2-5, reads DSGVTQTPKHLITATGQRVTLRCSPRSGDLSVYWYQQSLDQGLQFLIQYYNGEERAKGNILERFSAQQFPDLHSELNLSSLELGDSALYFCASSVAPRGSAETQYFGPGTRLLVL.

This clonotype was detected only a few times. The chain has TRBV6-2 or TRBV6-3 and TRBJ2-1; 8 bases are a match to TRBD2. The germline V gene has CDR1 MNHEY and CDR2 SVGEGT. V lost 6 bases, J lost 4 bases, and 11 bases stayed unmatched. The CDR3 runs 16 residues. The CDR3 DNA is TGTGCCAGCAGGGGGACTAGTCCAACTCTATACAATGAGCAGTTCTTC. Protein sequence: CASRGTSPTLYNEQFF.

The chain links TRBV5-1 to TRBJ2-5, with 8 bases matching TRBD1. This CDR3 has 14 residues. Germline loops: CDR1 SGHRS, CDR2 YFSETQ. V lost 4 bases, J lost 5 bases, and 7 bases stayed unmatched. Here the CDR3 reads CASSLRTGYETQYF. The CDR3 DNA reads as TGCGCCAGCAGCCTAAGGACAGGGTACGAGACCCAGTACTTC.

V usage is TRBV7-6 and J usage is TRBJ2-3; TRBD2 is a possible D gene (5 bases). The CDR3 length is 15 residues. V was pared by 2 bases and J by 3 bases, with 12 bases between. Germline V lookup: CDR1 SGHVS, CDR2 FNYEAQ. This CDR3 is CASSLNTGNTDTQYF. The DNA of the CDR3 is TGTGCCAGCAGCTTAAATACGGGAAATACAGATACGCAGTATTTT.

This clonotype was counted ten times or more. The chain uses TRBV10-3 and TRBJ1-5; 9 bases align to TRBD1. The V segment lost 6 bases and the J segment 5 bases; nucleotides outside the gene matches: 5. The V gene's germline CDR1 is ENHRY and CDR2 SYGVKD. The CDR3 is made up of 14 amino acids. The CDR3 reads CAIRTGGFDQPQHF. CDR3 bases: TGTGCCATCAGGACAGGGGGGTTTGATCAGCCCCAGCATTTT.

This clonotype has a handful of counts. The V gene is TRBV6-5, the J gene TRBJ1-2; a weak D match, TRBD1 (5 bases). V was pared by 2 bases and J by 3 bases, with 7 bases between. CDR1 and CDR2 (germline): MNHEY, SVGAGI. The CDR3 runs 13 residues. DNA of the CDR3: TGTGCCAGCAGTTACCAGGGTGACTATGGCTACACCTTC. It translates to CASSYQGDYGYTF.

This clonotype is judged medium-sized. The genes are TRBV5-1 and TRBJ1-5, with 7 bases matching TRBD1. Germline V CDR1 and CDR2: SGHRS, YFSETQ. With 0 bases clipped from V and 4 bases from J, the junction kept 4 bases outside the gene matches. The CDR3 has 15 amino acids. The CDR3 protein is CASSLGGQINQPQHF. CDR3 DNA: TGCGCCAGCAGCTTGGGGGGACAGATTAATCAGCCCCAGCATTTT. Full variable domain (remainder filled in from reference TRBV5-1 and TRBJ1-5): KAGVTQTPRYLIKTRGQQVTLSCSPISGHRSVSWYQQTPGQGLQFLFEYFSETQRNKGNFPGRFSGRQFSNSRSEMNVSTLELGDSALYLCASSLGGQINQPQHFGDGTRLSIL.

This clonotype appeared many times. The chain couples TRBV10-3 to TRBJ1-2, with D possibly TRBD1 on 6 matching bases. The CDR3 sequence is 14 residues long. Germline CDR1 and CDR2: ENHRY and SYGVKD. Trimming cost V 3 bases and J 8 bases, with 16 bases left between them. The CDR3 here is CAISDPTGLGGYTF. CDR3 sequence (DNA): TGTGCCATCAGTGACCCCACAGGGCTGGGCGGCTACACCTTC.

This clonotype was observed at least ten times. The chain links TRBV10-3 to TRBJ1-6; D is uncertain. The CDR3 spans 12 residues. With 7 bases removed from V and 8 bases from J, the gap between germline ends came to 9 bases. Germline CDR1 is ENHRY and CDR2 is SYGVKD. The CDR3 loop is CAITAGDSPLHF. The CDR3 coding sequence is TGTGCCATCACGGCCGGGGATTCACCCCTCCACTTT.

The chain combines TRBV18 with TRBJ2-1, with D possibly TRBD2 on 6 matching bases. Germline V gives CDR1 KGHSH, CDR2 LQKENI. V lost 6 bases to trimming and J lost 0 bases, with 12 bases between them. There are 15 residues in the CDR3. In DNA, the CDR3 is TGTGCCAGCTCTCTCGGGACTTTCTCCTACAATGAGCAGTTCTTC. This sequence encodes CASSLGTFSYNEQFF. The full variable domain, rest sourced from reference TRBV18 and TRBJ2-1, is NAGVMQNPRHLVRRRGQEARLRCSPMKGHSHVYWYRQLPEEGLKFMVYLQKENIIDESGMPKERFSAEFPKEGPSILRIQQVVRGDSAAYFCASSLGTFSYNEQFFGPGTRLTVL.

V usage is TRBV3-1 and J usage is TRBJ1-2; 7 nucleotides align to TRBD1. After removal of 4 bases from V and 3 bases from J, the junction contained 8 bases not matched to a gene. From germline, CDR1 is LGHDT and CDR2 YNNKEL (reference sequence). The CDR3 contains 15 residues. CDR3 bases: TGTGCCAGCAGCCTTGGGACAGTCGGGGACTATGGCTACACCTTC. Translating gives CASSLGTVGDYGYTF.

The chain combines TRBV5-1 with TRBJ2-2; TRBD2 is a possible D gene (6 bases). The germline CDR1 and CDR2 sequences are SGHRS and YFSETQ. The V and J ends lost 0 bases and 4 bases respectively, with 10 bases between them. CDR3 length: 15 residues. The CDR3 loop is CASSLAIAVTGELFF. CDR3 DNA: TGCGCCAGCAGCTTGGCGATAGCGGTCACCGGGGAGCTGTTTTTT.

The rearrangement uses TRBV10-3 and TRBJ2-2; D not certain. The CDR3 is 13 amino acids. With 2 bases removed from V and 2 bases from J, the gap between germline ends came to 3 bases. From germline, CDR1 is ENHRY and CDR2 SYGVKD. As DNA, the CDR3 is TGTGCCATCAGTGAGGCCAACACCGGGGAGCTGTTTTTT. This sequence encodes CAISEANTGELFF.

This clonotype was recorded a few times. The gene calls are TRBV5-1 and TRBJ2-5; no reliable D call. In germline, CDR1 is SGHRS, CDR2 YFSETQ. The CDR3 extends over 13 amino acids. Trimming removed 4 bases at V and 2 bases at J, with 9 bases between. CDR3 amino acids: CASSRLIQETQYF. DNA for the CDR3: TGCGCCAGCAGCCGACTGATACAAGAGACCCAGTACTTC.

The chain joins TRBV12-3 or TRBV12-4 to TRBJ1-5; 7 bases are shared with TRBD1. Losses at the gene ends were 3 bases for V and 4 bases for J; bases not matched to a gene: 9. There are 16 residues in the CDR3. Written as DNA, the CDR3 is TGTGCCAGCAGTTTCTTGTCCCGGGACAGTAATCAGCCCCAGCATTTT. Translation: CASSFLSRDSNQPQHF.

This clonotype came up many times. The chain uses TRBV12-3 or TRBV12-4 and TRBJ2-7; D is ambiguous. Trimming took 4 bases from V and 4 from J, leaving 11 bases between them. The CDR3 is 13 residues long. The CDR3: CASSSGPSYEQYF. CDR3 DNA sequence: TGTGCCAGCAGTTCAGGACCCTCGTACGAGCAGTACTTC.

In this sample, this clonotype turned up a few times. The chain couples TRBV6-6 to TRBJ1-5; 7 bases match TRBD1. This CDR3 comprises 14 residues. The V segment lost 5 bases and the J segment 4 bases; nucleotides outside the gene matches: 5. Per the germline V gene, CDR1 is MNHNY and CDR2 is SVGAGI (reference sequence). The CDR3 nucleotides are TGTGCCAGCAGTCCTCTGACAGGGAATCAGCCCCAGCATTTT. This gives the protein CASSPLTGNQPQHF.